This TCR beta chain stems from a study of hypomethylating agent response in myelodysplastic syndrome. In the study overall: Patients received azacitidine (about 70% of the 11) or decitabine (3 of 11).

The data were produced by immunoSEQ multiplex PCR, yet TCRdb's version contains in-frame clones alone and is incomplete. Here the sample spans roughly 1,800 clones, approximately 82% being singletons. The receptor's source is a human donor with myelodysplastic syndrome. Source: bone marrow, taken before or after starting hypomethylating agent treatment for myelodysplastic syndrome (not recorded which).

CDR3 sequence reads: CASSLEATLNNEQFF. The CDR3 DNA reads TGTGCCAGCAGTCTGGAAGCCACACTGAACAATGAGCAGTTCTTC. V and J are TRBV6-4 and TRBJ2-1, with D unclear. The length of the CDR3 is 15 residues. CDR1 is MRHNA, CDR2 SNTAGT, per germline. V lost 5 bases, J lost 5 bases, and 16 bases lay in between.